The 24 T cell receptor beta chains listed next were all sequenced from one sample in a study of vaccination effects on CD4 cells after COVID-19. The antigens these receptors bind are not known. TCRdb keeps only in-frame clones here, not all; method: immunoSEQ multiplex PCR. The table shows over 60,000 clones, with about 72% occurring only once. Expansion of antigen-specific CD4+ T cells with viral peptide pools was carried out by the ViraFEST assay before sequencing. Following a roughly 9-day culture, CD4+ T cells were purified. Absence of prior SARS-CoV-2 infection characterized the vaccine recipients, who showed negative nucleocapsid antibodies. Here the sequenced sample was CD4+ T cells from PBMCs cultured with HCoV-NL63 spike peptides, taken before COVID-19 vaccination. The receptors here all came from a human donor who received a COVID-19 vaccine.

The chain employs TRBV6-4 and TRBJ2-1; D uncertain. Trimming stripped 3 bases from V and 9 bases from J, with 15 bases between. The CDR3 is made up of 14 amino acids. CDR1 is MRHNA, CDR2 SNTAGT, per germline. CDR3 DNA: TGTGCCAGCAGTGAGCCCGGGCCCCTGGGTGAGCAGTTCTTC. It yields the protein CASSEPGPLGEQFF.

The rearrangement links TRBV3-1 (or the pseudogene TRBV3-2) to TRBJ1-1; TRBD1 aligns across 9 bases. V trimming: 1 base; J trimming: 4 bases; junction bases outside the gene matches: 1. CDR1 LGHDT and CDR2 YNNKEL come from the germline V gene (reference sequence). CDR3 length: 14 residues. The DNA for the CDR3 is TGTGCCAGCAGCCAAGCGACAGGGGGCACTGAAGCTTTCTTT. It is translated as CASSQATGGTEAFF.

The CDR3 loop reads CASSPGQGRNYGYTF. As DNA, the CDR3 is TGTGCCAGCAGTCCGGGACAGGGACGAAACTATGGCTACACCTTC. This rearrangement joins TRBV2 to TRBJ1-2; 9 nucleotides agree with TRBD1. The CDR3 has 15 residues. Germline V gene lookup returns CDR1 SNHLY and CDR2 FYNNEI. V shed 5 bases, J shed 2 bases, and the junction held 6 bases outside the gene matches.

The rearrangement joins TRBV24-1 to TRBJ2-6; D may be TRBD2 (5 bases). With 4 bases removed from V and 3 bases from J, the gap between germline ends came to 12 bases. Per the germline V gene, CDR1 is KGHDR and CDR2 is SFDVKD. CDR3 length: 16 residues. CDR3 in DNA: TGTGCCACCAGTGACCCTGGGAGTGATGGGGCCAACGTCCTGACTTTC. Translated, it gives CATSDPGSDGANVLTF.

The table lists this clone with a few counts. The CDR3 DNA reads TGTGCCAGCAGCTTCAGGGGGAACACTGAAGCTTTCTTT. Amino acid sequence: CASSFRGNTEAFF. The chain is built from TRBV3-1 (or the pseudogene TRBV3-2) and TRBJ1-1; TRBD1 might be the D (6 bases). The V gene's germline CDR1 is LGHDT and CDR2 YNNKEL (reference sequence). This CDR3 is 13 amino acids long. V was cut by 5 bases and J by 1 base, with 8 bases left in between.

The rearrangement links TRBV3-1 (or the pseudogene TRBV3-2) to TRBJ1-2, with D tentatively TRBD1 (5 bases). Trimming cost V 1 base and J 5 bases, with 14 bases left between them. The CDR3 spans 15 residues. CDR1 and CDR2 from the germline V gene are LGHDT and YNNKEL (reference sequence). CDR3 sequence: CASSQVSAKGYGYTF. CDR3 DNA: TGTGCCAGCAGCCAAGTGTCCGCAAAGGGGTATGGCTACACCTTC.

The chain uses TRBV9 and TRBJ1-2; the match to TRBD1 covers 11 bases. The CDR3 runs to 14 residues. The germline CDR1 and CDR2 sequences are SGDLS and YYNGEE. The trim removed 2 bases at V and 8 bases at J, leaving 5 bases unmatched. The CDR3 region is CASSVKGQGVGYTF. CDR3 DNA: TGTGCCAGCAGCGTCAAGGGACAGGGGGTAGGCTACACCTTC. Complete variable domain (other parts from reference TRBV9 and TRBJ1-2): DSGVTQTPKHLITATGQRVTLRCSPRSGDLSVYWYQQSLDQGLQFLIQYYNGEERAKGNILERFSAQQFPDLHSELNLSSLELGDSALYFCASSVKGQGVGYTFGSGTRLTVV.

Only one count was recorded for this clone. The CDR3 is CASSKDGYTEAFF. The DNA of the CDR3 is TGTGCCAGCAGCAAGGACGGTTACACTGAAGCTTTCTTT. This sequence joins TRBV2 and TRBJ1-1, with D uncertain. Trimming shortened V by 6 bases and J by 3 bases, and 11 bases separated the two germline ends. Germline CDR1 SNHLY, CDR2 FYNNEI. There are 13 residues in the CDR3.

The chain employs TRBV5-4 and TRBJ1-2; D ambiguous. The CDR3 loop spans 13 amino acids. The germline V gene has CDR1 SGHNT and CDR2 YYREEE (reference sequence). V was cut by 2 bases and J by 4 bases, with 9 bases left in between. The CDR3 nucleotides are TGTGCCAGCAGCTTTGAGGGTACCTATGGCTACACCTTC. Translation gives CASSFEGTYGYTF.

The chain carries TRBV23-1 and TRBJ1-2, with 7 bases matching TRBD1. TRBV23-1 is flagged as an ORF with uncertain function. The CDR3 contains 12 residues. V was clipped by 7 bases and J by 8 bases; unmatched bases: 7. In DNA form, the CDR3 reads TGCGCCAGCATAGGACAGGCTGGCGGCTACACCTTC. Amino acid sequence: CASIGQAGGYTF.

The CDR3 here is CASSFGSGAEAFF. The CDR3 region has the DNA TGTGCCAGCAGTTTTGGGAGTGGCGCTGAAGCTTTCTTT. The chain joins TRBV6-6 to TRBJ1-1; no firm D call. The V gene lost 4 bases and the J gene lost 6 bases, with 12 bases spanning the gap. Germline CDR1 is MNHNY and CDR2 is SVGAGI (reference sequence). This CDR3 has 13 amino acids.

As for this clone: This CDR3 is also generated by other DNA sequences in the sample. The V call is TRBV6-6, the J call TRBJ2-7; 8 bases agree with TRBD1. This CDR3 comprises 14 residues. V lost 5 bases and J lost 2; bases outside the gene matches: 5. The germline V gene has CDR1 MNHNY and CDR2 SVGAGI (reference sequence). CDR3 sequence reads: CASSQDRGTYEQYV. The DNA for the CDR3 is TGTGCCAGCAGTCAAGACAGGGGCACCTACGAGCAGTACGTC.

This clone was recorded once. J is TRBJ2-1 and V is TRBV12-3 or TRBV12-4; D is perhaps TRBD2 (6 bases). The CDR3 is 11 amino acids. V was cut by 6 bases and J by 9 bases, with 9 bases left in between. CDR3 in amino acids: CASRGRGEQFF. DNA of the CDR3: TGTGCCAGCAGGGGGCGGGGTGAGCAGTTCTTC.

The chain combines TRBV7-9 with TRBJ1-2; D is possibly TRBD1 (5 bases). V shed 5 bases and J shed 8 bases, with 18 bases lying between them. CDR3 length equals 14 residues. Germline values: CDR1 SEHNR, CDR2 FQNEAQ (reference sequence). The CDR3 region is CASSQGVPGGGYTF. The DNA of the CDR3 is TGTGCCAGCAGCCAAGGGGTGCCAGGAGGCGGCTACACCTTC. The full variable domain, its missing parts supplied by reference TRBV7-9 and TRBJ1-2, is DTGVSQNPRHKITKRGQNVTFRCDPISEHNRLYWYRQTLGQGPEFLTYFQNEAQLEKSRLLSDRFSAERPKGSFSTLEIQRTEQGDSAMYLCASSQGVPGGGYTFGSGTRLTVV.

The chain has TRBV30 and TRBJ2-3; D not certain. CDR3 size: 16 residues. Germline loops: CDR1 GTSNPN, CDR2 SVGIG (reference sequence). Trimming removed 3 bases at V and 3 bases at J, with 19 bases between. The CDR3 loop reads CAWSLRSFYRTDTQYF. CDR3 bases: TGTGCCTGGAGCCTAAGGTCCTTCTACCGGACAGATACGCAGTATTTT.

This clone was seen a single time. CDR3 residues: CASSQDLVGNTEAFF. The CDR3 DNA is TGCGCCAGCAGCCAAGATCTTGTGGGAAACACTGAAGCTTTCTTT. The chain recombines TRBV4-1 with TRBJ1-1, with no clear D. The V and J ends lost 0 bases and 2 bases respectively, with 10 bases between them. The CDR3 contains 15 residues. The germline CDR1 and CDR2 sequences are MGHRA and YSYEKL.

This clone showed up just once. The CDR3 bases are TGTGCCAGCAGCCTCCAAGAGACCCAGTACTTC. Protein sequence: CASSLQETQYF. The J gene is TRBJ2-5, the V gene TRBV7-2, with D unresolved. This CDR3 region has 11 residues. The germline V gene encodes CDR1 SGHTA and CDR2 FQGNSA. V was pared by 5 bases and J by 1 base, with 2 bases between.

The chain uses TRBV6-5 and TRBJ2-3; D is perhaps TRBD1 or TRBD2 (7 bases each). The ends were cut back, 7 bases at V and 1 base at J, with 15 bases in the middle. This CDR3 spans 15 amino acids. Germline assignment: CDR1 MNHEY and CDR2 SVGAGI. CDR3: CASTPGGAGTDTQYF. CDR3 DNA: TGTGCCAGCACCCCAGGGGGGGCTGGCACAGATACGCAGTATTTT.

V and J are TRBV6-1 and TRBJ1-1; tentatively, D is TRBD1 (6 bases). Germline CDR1 and CDR2: MNHNS and SASEGT. The CDR3 is made up of 15 amino acids. V dropped 2 bases and J dropped 1 base, with 11 bases sitting between them. The chain's CDR3 is CASSEPGAANTEAFF. The DNA of the CDR3 is TGTGCCAGCAGTGAACCGGGGGCGGCGAACACTGAAGCTTTCTTT.

This clone turned up a few times. The chain uses TRBV7-8 and TRBJ1-3; 8 bases match TRBD1. Germline-derived CDR1 and CDR2 are SGHVS and FQNEAQ. The CDR3 runs 17 residues. Trimming removed 1 base from V and 1 base from J; junction bases left unmatched: 6. The CDR3 coding sequence is TGTGCCAGCAGCTTAGGTTGGCAGGGGGCATCTGGAAACACCATATATTTT. Translation gives CASSLGWQGASGNTIYF. The full variable domain, in which reference TRBV7-8 and TRBJ1-3 provide the parts outside the CDR3, is GAGVSQSPRYKVAKRGQDVALRCDPISGHVSLFWYQQALGQGPEFLTYFQNEAQLDKSGLPSDRFFAERPEGSVSTLKIQRTQQEDSAVYLCASSLGWQGASGNTIYFGEGSWLTVV.

The V call is TRBV5-1, the J call TRBJ1-2; 9 bases match TRBD1. The CDR3 is 14 amino acids. V lost 4 bases to trimming and J lost 3 bases; unmatched junction nucleotides: 4. Germline CDR1 and CDR2: SGHRS and YFSETQ. CDR3 in amino acids: CASSAGQGDYGYTF. The CDR3 DNA reads as TGCGCCAGCAGCGCGGGACAGGGCGACTATGGCTACACCTTC.

V is TRBV18 and J is TRBJ2-3, with no clear D. CDR1 and CDR2 (germline): KGHSH, LQKENI. The CDR3 has 13 amino acids. Trimming cost V 2 bases and J 0 bases, with 3 bases left between them. The CDR3 reads CASSPDSTDTQYF. Here the CDR3 DNA reads TGTGCCAGCTCACCAGACAGCACAGATACGCAGTATTTT.

This sequence joins TRBV5-1 and TRBJ2-1; 9 nucleotides line up with TRBD1. The CDR3 runs 16 residues. V trimming: 4 bases; J trimming: 7 bases; junction bases outside the gene matches: 12. CDR1 is SGHRS and CDR2 is YFSETQ in the germline V gene. The CDR3 loop reads CASSLRPGQGANEQFF. CDR3 nucleotide sequence: TGCGCCAGCAGCCTTAGACCGGGACAGGGAGCGAATGAGCAGTTCTTC. Using reference TRBV5-1 and TRBJ2-1 for the parts outside the CDR3, the full variable domain is KAGVTQTPRYLIKTRGQQVTLSCSPISGHRSVSWYQQTPGQGLQFLFEYFSETQRNKGNFPGRFSGRQFSNSRSEMNVSTLELGDSALYLCASSLRPGQGANEQFFGPGTRLTVL.

This chain uses TRBV7-8 with TRBJ2-5; D remains unclear. CDR1 is SGHVS and CDR2 is FQNEAQ in the germline V gene. CDR3 length: 15 amino acids. The V gene lost 1 base and the J gene lost 1 base, with 10 bases spanning the gap. The CDR3 region is CASSLVIGFQETQYF. The CDR3 DNA sequence: TGTGCCAGCAGCTTAGTTATAGGATTCCAAGAGACCCAGTACTTC.